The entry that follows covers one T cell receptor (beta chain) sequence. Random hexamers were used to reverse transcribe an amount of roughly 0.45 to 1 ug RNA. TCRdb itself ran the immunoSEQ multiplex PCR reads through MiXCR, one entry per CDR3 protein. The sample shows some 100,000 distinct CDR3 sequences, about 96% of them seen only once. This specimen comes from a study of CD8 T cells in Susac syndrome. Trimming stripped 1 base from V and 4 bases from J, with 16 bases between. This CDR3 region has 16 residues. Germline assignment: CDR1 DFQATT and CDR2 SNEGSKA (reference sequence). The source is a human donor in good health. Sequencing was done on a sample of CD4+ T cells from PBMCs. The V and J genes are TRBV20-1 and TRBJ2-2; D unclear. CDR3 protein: CSARVGSSSGTGELFF. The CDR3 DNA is TGCAGTGCTAGAGTTGGGTCAAGCTCGGGCACCGGGGAGCTGTTTTTT.